This is a list of T cell receptor beta chains from one sample in a study of long-term antiretroviral therapy in people with HIV. Clones were read by immunoSEQ multiplex PCR, and TCRdb kept only the in-frame ones, dropping some. The repertoire consists of under 20,000 clones, with nearly 80% occurring once and the leading ten covering about 13%. Sample: unsorted PBMCs, taken more than 3.1 years after starting antiretroviral therapy. The receptors stem from a woman aged 40 to 50 with HIV. Each CDR3 is given with its conserved first and last residue. The D gene is left open where the match is weak. Not every row has a clone size; where given, it reads once, few, many or a size class.

j_call: TRBJ2-7; d_call: TRBD2; clone_size: -; cdr3_length: 14; v_call: TRBV6-5; cdr3_aa: CASRRGEVRGEQYF; cdr3_nt: TGTGCCAGCCGGCGGGGGGAAGTCCGCGGCGAGCAGTACTTC
j_call: TRBJ1-1; d_call: -; clone_size: -; cdr3_length: 13; v_call: TRBV7-2; cdr3_aa: CASSDGQVGEAFF; cdr3_nt: TGTGCCAGCAGCGACGGACAAGTTGGTGAAGCTTTCTTT
j_call: TRBJ1-2; d_call: TRBD1; clone_size: once; cdr3_length: 13; v_call: TRBV18; cdr3_aa: CASSRTGNYGYTF; cdr3_nt: TGTGCCAGCTCACGGACAGGGAACTATGGCTACACCTTC
j_call: TRBJ2-5; d_call: -; clone_size: -; cdr3_length: 14; v_call: TRBV6-1; cdr3_aa: CASMRGDGQETQYF; cdr3_nt: TGTGCCAGCATGAGAGGGGACGGGCAAGAGACCCAGTACTTC
j_call: TRBJ1-2; d_call: -; clone_size: -; cdr3_length: 15; v_call: TRBV6-6; cdr3_aa: CASTDRQNPNYGYTF; cdr3_nt: TGTGCCAGCACCGATCGACAGAACCCTAACTATGGCTACACCTTC
j_call: TRBJ1-3; d_call: -; clone_size: -; cdr3_length: 15; v_call: TRBV6-5; cdr3_aa: CASSYSRSSGNTIYF; cdr3_nt: TGTGCCAGCAGTTACTCCAGGTCCTCTGGAAACACCATATATTTT
j_call: TRBJ2-3; d_call: TRBD2; clone_size: -; cdr3_length: 16; v_call: TRBV7-9; cdr3_aa: CASSLGRDYYTDTQYF; cdr3_nt: TGTGCCAGCAGCTTAGGTAGGGACTATTACACAGATACGCAGTATTTT
j_call: TRBJ1-5; d_call: -; clone_size: -; cdr3_length: 15; v_call: TRBV19; cdr3_aa: CASSAETGYNQPQHF; cdr3_nt: TGTGCCAGTAGTGCCGAGACAGGCTACAATCAGCCCCAGCATTTT
j_call: TRBJ2-1; d_call: TRBD1; clone_size: -; cdr3_length: 16; v_call: TRBV5-4; cdr3_aa: CASTTSARQGYNEQFF; cdr3_nt: TGTGCCAGCACCACCTCGGCGAGACAGGGCTACAATGAGCAGTTCTTC
j_call: TRBJ2-2; d_call: TRBD1; clone_size: -; cdr3_length: 14; v_call: TRBV7-9; cdr3_aa: CASSGQGDTGELFF; cdr3_nt: TGTGCCAGCAGTGGACAGGGTGACACCGGGGAGCTGTTTTTT
j_call: TRBJ2-5; d_call: TRBD2; clone_size: -; cdr3_length: 15; v_call: TRBV6-6; cdr3_aa: CATETGRGVPETQYF; cdr3_nt: TGTGCCACCGAAACTGGGCGGGGGGTCCCAGAGACCCAGTACTTC
j_call: TRBJ1-2; d_call: -; clone_size: -; cdr3_length: 14; v_call: TRBV5-6; cdr3_aa: CASSLERENYGYTF; cdr3_nt: TGTGCCAGCAGCTTGGAACGTGAGAACTATGGCTACACCTTC
j_call: TRBJ1-1; d_call: -; clone_size: -; cdr3_length: 16; v_call: TRBV18; cdr3_aa: CASSPPSVQRNTEAFF; cdr3_nt: TGTGCCAGCTCACCACCCAGTGTGCAGCGGAACACTGAAGCTTTCTTT
j_call: TRBJ1-3; d_call: -; clone_size: -; cdr3_length: 17; v_call: TRBV4-1; cdr3_aa: CASSQVSGARPGNTIYF; cdr3_nt: TGCGCCAGCAGCCAGGTTTCGGGGGCGCGTCCCGGAAACACCATATATTTT
j_call: TRBJ1-1; d_call: -; clone_size: medium-sized; cdr3_length: 12; v_call: TRBV5-4; cdr3_aa: CASSSENTEAFF; cdr3_nt: TGTGCCAGCAGCTCAGAGAACACTGAAGCTTTCTTT
j_call: TRBJ1-1; d_call: -; clone_size: -; cdr3_length: 13; v_call: TRBV27; cdr3_aa: CASSLGRNTEAFF; cdr3_nt: TGTGCCAGCAGTTTAGGGAGGAACACTGAAGCTTTCTTT
j_call: TRBJ2-1; d_call: -; clone_size: -; cdr3_length: 15; v_call: TRBV6-5; cdr3_aa: CASDPHGGSYNEQFF; cdr3_nt: TGTGCCAGCGACCCCCATGGGGGCTCCTACAATGAGCAGTTCTTC
j_call: TRBJ1-2; d_call: -; clone_size: -; cdr3_length: 13; v_call: TRBV30; cdr3_aa: CAWSPEGRKGYTF; cdr3_nt: TGTGCCTGGAGCCCGGAGGGGCGAAAGGGCTACACCTTC
j_call: TRBJ2-3; d_call: -; clone_size: -; cdr3_length: 13; v_call: TRBV2; cdr3_aa: CASSAQDRDTQYF; cdr3_nt: TGTGCCAGCAGTGCGCAGGACAGAGATACGCAGTATTTT
j_call: TRBJ1-1; d_call: TRBD1; clone_size: -; cdr3_length: 14; v_call: TRBV18; cdr3_aa: CASSPTGGGTEAFF; cdr3_nt: TGTGCCAGCTCACCAACAGGGGGTGGCACTGAAGCTTTCTTT
j_call: TRBJ1-5; d_call: -; clone_size: -; cdr3_length: 12; v_call: TRBV30; cdr3_aa: CAWNQDSQPQHF; cdr3_nt: TGTGCCTGGAACCAAGATAGCCAGCCCCAGCATTTT
j_call: TRBJ1-1; d_call: -; clone_size: -; cdr3_length: 14; v_call: TRBV30; cdr3_aa: CAWSEGTLNTEAFF; cdr3_nt: TGTGCCTGGAGTGAGGGGACTCTGAACACTGAAGCTTTCTTT
j_call: TRBJ1-5; d_call: -; clone_size: -; cdr3_length: 14; v_call: TRBV10-3; cdr3_aa: CAISEEAGQGPQHF; cdr3_nt: TGTGCCATCAGTGAGGAGGCAGGGCAGGGGCCCCAGCATTTT
j_call: TRBJ2-7; d_call: -; clone_size: -; cdr3_length: 13; v_call: TRBV30; cdr3_aa: CAWSGRQEHKQYF; cdr3_nt: TGTGCCTGGAGTGGCAGACAGGAACATAAGCAGTACTTC
j_call: TRBJ2-6; d_call: -; clone_size: -; cdr3_length: 18; v_call: TRBV5-1; cdr3_aa: CASSFFSGQPSGANVLTF; cdr3_nt: TGCGCCAGCAGCTTCTTTTCCGGACAGCCCTCTGGGGCCAACGTCCTGACTTTC
j_call: TRBJ1-2; d_call: -; clone_size: -; cdr3_length: 14; v_call: TRBV5-8; cdr3_aa: CASSSRSRVYGYTF; cdr3_nt: TGTGCCAGCAGCTCCCGATCCCGAGTATATGGCTACACCTTC
j_call: TRBJ2-2; d_call: -; clone_size: few; cdr3_length: 15; v_call: TRBV19; cdr3_aa: CASSPWGAGTGELFF; cdr3_nt: TGTGCCAGTAGTCCTTGGGGGGCGGGAACCGGGGAGCTGTTTTTT
j_call: TRBJ2-4; d_call: TRBD2; clone_size: -; cdr3_length: 17; v_call: TRBV9; cdr3_aa: CASSVAGTSGGHNIQYF; cdr3_nt: TGTGCCAGCAGCGTCGCTGGGACTAGCGGGGGGCATAACATTCAGTACTTC
j_call: TRBJ1-5; d_call: -; clone_size: -; cdr3_length: 14; v_call: TRBV18; cdr3_aa: CASSPHRLKQPQHF; cdr3_nt: TGTGCCAGCTCACCGCATCGCCTTAAACAGCCCCAGCATTTT
j_call: TRBJ1-2; d_call: TRBD1; clone_size: -; cdr3_length: 14; v_call: TRBV7-9; cdr3_aa: CASRRGQESYGYTF; cdr3_nt: TGTGCCAGCAGACGGGGACAGGAAAGTTATGGCTACACCTTC
j_call: TRBJ1-6; d_call: TRBD1; clone_size: few; cdr3_length: 14; v_call: TRBV5-1; cdr3_aa: CASSLEQGHSPLHF; cdr3_nt: TGCGCCAGCAGCTTGGAACAGGGGCATTCACCCCTCCACTTT
j_call: TRBJ1-2; d_call: TRBD1; clone_size: -; cdr3_length: 14; v_call: TRBV6-1; cdr3_aa: CASSARQGRNGYTF; cdr3_nt: TGTGCCAGCAGTGCAAGACAGGGGCGCAATGGCTACACCTTC
j_call: TRBJ1-6; d_call: -; clone_size: -; cdr3_length: 14; v_call: TRBV6-1; cdr3_aa: CASSEGQLNSPLHF; cdr3_nt: TGTGCCAGCAGTGAGGGGCAGCTCAATTCACCCCTCCACTTT
j_call: TRBJ1-2; d_call: -; clone_size: -; cdr3_length: 14; v_call: TRBV27; cdr3_aa: CASSLSPGNYGYTF; cdr3_nt: TGTGCCAGCAGTTTATCACCCGGTAACTATGGCTACACCTTC
j_call: TRBJ1-1; d_call: TRBD1; clone_size: once; cdr3_length: 13; v_call: TRBV5-4; cdr3_aa: CASSMGQYTEAFF; cdr3_nt: TGTGCCAGCAGCATGGGACAGTACACTGAAGCTTTCTTT
j_call: TRBJ1-2; d_call: -; clone_size: -; cdr3_length: 15; v_call: TRBV6-1; cdr3_aa: CASRILLGGEYGYTF; cdr3_nt: TGTGCCAGCAGGATTCTCCTCGGAGGAGAGTATGGCTACACCTTC